This TCR beta chain was obtained from a study of response to subunit inactivated influenza vaccine. This CDR3 contains 15 residues. J lost 9 bases, V lost 0 bases, and 3 bases had no gene match. From germline, CDR1 is MNHEY and CDR2 SVGAGI. Each CDR3 protein is one row after TCRdb ran MiXCR on the RT-PCR reads. The profile shows some 550,000 distinct CDR3 sequences, under 30% of them singletons. The same sample was also used in a study of T cells expressing NK-cell markers. That source reports: For TCR beta, cDNA was produced by 5'RACE template switching with UMIs. An anti-gamma-delta TCR antibody restricted sorting to alpha-beta TCR T cells in several experiments. In a handful of donors, dominant CD3+CD56+NKG2C+ clonotypes ranked among the top 10 CD8+ clonotypes. Dominance of the CD3+CD56-NKG2C+ fraction by these clonotypes also held in several donors.

Material: CD4+ T cells sorted from PBMCs, obtained about 13 days after vaccination. The TCR was taken from a man aged 50 to 59 who received an inactivated influenza vaccine. The chain uses TRBV6-5 and TRBJ2-1; 12 bases line up with TRBD2. This CDR3 is CASSYSLAGGFEQFF. The CDR3 DNA reads TGTGCCAGCAGTTACTCTCTAGCGGGGGGGTTTGAGCAGTTCTTC.